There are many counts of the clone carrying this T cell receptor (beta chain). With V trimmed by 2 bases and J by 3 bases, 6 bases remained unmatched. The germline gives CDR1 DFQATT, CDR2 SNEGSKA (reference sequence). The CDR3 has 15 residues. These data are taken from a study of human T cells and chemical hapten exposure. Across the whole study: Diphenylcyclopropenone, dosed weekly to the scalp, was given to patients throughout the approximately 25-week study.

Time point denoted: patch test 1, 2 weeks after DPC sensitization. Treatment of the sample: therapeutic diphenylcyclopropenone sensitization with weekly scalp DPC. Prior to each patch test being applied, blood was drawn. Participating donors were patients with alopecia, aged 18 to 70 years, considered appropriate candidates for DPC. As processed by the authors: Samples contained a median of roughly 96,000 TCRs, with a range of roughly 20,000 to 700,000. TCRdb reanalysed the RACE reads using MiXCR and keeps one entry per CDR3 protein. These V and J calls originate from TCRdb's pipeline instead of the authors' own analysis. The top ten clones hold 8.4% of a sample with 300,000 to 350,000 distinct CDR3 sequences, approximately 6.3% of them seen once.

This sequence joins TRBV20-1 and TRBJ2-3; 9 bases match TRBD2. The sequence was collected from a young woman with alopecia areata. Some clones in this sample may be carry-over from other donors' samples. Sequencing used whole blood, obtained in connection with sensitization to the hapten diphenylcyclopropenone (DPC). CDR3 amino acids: CSARSGGPITDTQYF. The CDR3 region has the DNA TGCAGTGCTAGAAGCGGGGGGCCTATAACAGATACGCAGTATTTT.